This T cell receptor (beta chain) comes out of a study of blood T cells in healthy people across ages. The V end was cut by 5 bases, the J end by 5 bases, with 10 bases between. The V gene's germline CDR1 is SQVTM and CDR2 ANQGSEA. The CDR3 runs 12 residues. Alongside a J-beta primer mix, a sample-barcoded 5' primer served in a second PCR lasting roughly 7 to 11 cycles. TCRdb re-called the 5' RACE reads through MiXCR, storing one row per CDR3 protein. The sample lists approximately 940,000 distinct CDR3 sequences; about 48% were seen once. The specimen was blood. The receptor was isolated from a man aged 30 to 39 in good health. This chain uses TRBV29-1 with TRBJ2-1; D gene ambiguous. DNA of the CDR3: TGCAGCGTTCTTGCCAGACACAATGAGCAGTTCTTC. Its protein product is CSVLARHNEQFF.